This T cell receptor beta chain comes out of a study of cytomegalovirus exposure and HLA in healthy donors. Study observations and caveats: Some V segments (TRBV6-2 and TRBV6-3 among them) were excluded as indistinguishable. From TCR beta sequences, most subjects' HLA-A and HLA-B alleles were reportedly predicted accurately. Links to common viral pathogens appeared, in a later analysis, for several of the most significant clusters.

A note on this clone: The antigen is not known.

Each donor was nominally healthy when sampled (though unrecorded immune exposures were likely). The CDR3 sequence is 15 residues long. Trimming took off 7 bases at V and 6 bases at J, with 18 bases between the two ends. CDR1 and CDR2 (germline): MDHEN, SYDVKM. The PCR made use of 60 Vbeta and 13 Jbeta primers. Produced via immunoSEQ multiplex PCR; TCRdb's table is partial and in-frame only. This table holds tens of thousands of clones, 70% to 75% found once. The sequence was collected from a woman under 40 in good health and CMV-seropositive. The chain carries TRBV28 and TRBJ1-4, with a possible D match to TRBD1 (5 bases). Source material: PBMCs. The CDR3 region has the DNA TGTGCCAGCACTTCGGGAGGGGTCGATGATGAAAAACTGTTTTTT. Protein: CASTSGGVDDEKLFF.